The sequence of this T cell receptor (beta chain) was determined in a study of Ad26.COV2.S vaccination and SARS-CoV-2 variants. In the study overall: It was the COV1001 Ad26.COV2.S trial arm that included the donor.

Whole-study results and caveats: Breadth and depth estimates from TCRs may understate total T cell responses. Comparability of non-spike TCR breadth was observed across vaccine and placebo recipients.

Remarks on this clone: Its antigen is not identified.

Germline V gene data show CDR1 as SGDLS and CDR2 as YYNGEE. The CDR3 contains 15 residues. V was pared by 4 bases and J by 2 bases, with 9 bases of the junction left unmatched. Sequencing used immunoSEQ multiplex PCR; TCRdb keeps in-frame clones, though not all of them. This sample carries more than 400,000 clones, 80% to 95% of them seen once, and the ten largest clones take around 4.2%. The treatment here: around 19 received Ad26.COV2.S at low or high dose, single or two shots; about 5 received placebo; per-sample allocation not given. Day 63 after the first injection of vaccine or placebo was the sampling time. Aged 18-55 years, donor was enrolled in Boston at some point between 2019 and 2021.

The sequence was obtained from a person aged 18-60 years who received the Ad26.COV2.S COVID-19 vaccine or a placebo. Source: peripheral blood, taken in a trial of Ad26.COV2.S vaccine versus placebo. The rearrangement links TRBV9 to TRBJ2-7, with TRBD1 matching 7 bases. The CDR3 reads CASSPTGDRTYEQYF. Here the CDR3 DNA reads TGTGCCAGCAGCCCGACCGGGGACAGAACCTACGAGCAGTACTTC.